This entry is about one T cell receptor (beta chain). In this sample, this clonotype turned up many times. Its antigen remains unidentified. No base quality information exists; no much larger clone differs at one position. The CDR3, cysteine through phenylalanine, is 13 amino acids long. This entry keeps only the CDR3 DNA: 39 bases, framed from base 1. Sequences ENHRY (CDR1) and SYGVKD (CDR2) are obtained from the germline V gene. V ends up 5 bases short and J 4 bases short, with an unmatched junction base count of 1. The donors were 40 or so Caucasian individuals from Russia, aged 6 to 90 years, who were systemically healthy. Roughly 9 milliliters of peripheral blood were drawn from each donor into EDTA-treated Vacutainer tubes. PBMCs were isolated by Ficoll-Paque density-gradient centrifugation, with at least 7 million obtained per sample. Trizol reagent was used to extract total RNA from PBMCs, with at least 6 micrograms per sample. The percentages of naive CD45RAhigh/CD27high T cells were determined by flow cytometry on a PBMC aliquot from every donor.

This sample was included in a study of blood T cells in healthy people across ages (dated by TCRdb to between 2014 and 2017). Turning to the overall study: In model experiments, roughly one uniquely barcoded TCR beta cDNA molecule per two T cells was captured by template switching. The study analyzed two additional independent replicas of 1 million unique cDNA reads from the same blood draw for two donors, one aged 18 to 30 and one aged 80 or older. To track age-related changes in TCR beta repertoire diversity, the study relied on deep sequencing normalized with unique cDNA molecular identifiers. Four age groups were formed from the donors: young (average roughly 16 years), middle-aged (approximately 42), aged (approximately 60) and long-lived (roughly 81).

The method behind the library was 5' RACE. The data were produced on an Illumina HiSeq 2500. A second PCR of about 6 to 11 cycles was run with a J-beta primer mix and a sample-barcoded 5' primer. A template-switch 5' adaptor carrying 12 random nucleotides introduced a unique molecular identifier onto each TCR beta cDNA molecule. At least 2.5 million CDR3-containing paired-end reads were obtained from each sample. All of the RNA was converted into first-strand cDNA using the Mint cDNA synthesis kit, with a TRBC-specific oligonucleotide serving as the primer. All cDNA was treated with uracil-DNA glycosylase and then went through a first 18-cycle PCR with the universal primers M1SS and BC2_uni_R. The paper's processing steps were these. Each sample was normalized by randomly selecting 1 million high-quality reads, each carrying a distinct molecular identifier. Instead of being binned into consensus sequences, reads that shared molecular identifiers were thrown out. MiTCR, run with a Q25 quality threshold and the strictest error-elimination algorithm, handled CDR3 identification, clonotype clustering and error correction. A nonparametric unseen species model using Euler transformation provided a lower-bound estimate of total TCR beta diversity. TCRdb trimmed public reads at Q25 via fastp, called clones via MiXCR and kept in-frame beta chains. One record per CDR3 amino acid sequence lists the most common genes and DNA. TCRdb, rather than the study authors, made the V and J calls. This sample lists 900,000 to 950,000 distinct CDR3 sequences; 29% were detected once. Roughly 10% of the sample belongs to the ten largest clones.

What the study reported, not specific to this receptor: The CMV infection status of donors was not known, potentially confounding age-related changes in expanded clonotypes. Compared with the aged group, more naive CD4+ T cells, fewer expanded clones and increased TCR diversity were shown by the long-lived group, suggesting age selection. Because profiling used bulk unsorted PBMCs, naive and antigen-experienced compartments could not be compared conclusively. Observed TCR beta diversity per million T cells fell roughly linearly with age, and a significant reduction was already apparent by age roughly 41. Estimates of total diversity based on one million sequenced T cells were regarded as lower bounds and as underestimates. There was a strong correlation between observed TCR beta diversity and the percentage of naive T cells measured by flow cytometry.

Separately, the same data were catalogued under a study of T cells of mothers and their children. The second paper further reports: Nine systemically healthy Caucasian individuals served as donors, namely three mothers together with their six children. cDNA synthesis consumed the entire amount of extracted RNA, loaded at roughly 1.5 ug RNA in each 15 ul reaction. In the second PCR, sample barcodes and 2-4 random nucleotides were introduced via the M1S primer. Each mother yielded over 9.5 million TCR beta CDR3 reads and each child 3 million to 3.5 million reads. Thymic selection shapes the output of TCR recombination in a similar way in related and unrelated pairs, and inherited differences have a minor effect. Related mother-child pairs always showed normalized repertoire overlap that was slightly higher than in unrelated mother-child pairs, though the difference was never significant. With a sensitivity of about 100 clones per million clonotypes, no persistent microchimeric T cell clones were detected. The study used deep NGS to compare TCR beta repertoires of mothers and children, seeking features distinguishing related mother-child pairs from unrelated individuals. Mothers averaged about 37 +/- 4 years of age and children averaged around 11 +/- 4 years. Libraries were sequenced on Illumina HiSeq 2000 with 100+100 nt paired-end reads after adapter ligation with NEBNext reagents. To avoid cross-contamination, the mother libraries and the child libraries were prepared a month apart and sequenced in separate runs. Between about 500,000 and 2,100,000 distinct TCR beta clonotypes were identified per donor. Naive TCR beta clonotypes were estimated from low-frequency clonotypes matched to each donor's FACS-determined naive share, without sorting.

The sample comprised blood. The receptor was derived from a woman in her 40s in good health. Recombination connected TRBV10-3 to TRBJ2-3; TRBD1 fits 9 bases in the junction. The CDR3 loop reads CAISTGGADTQYF. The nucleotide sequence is TGTGCCATCAGTACAGGGGGCGCAGATACGCAGTATTTT.